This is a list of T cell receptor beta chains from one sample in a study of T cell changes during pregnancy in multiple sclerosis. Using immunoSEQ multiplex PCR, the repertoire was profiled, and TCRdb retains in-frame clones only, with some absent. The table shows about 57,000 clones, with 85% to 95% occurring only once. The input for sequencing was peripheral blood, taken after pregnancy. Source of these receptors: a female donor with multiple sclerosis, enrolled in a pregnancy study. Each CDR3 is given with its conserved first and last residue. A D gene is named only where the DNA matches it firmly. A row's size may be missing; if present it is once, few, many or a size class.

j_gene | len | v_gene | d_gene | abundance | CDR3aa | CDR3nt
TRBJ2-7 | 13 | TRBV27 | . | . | CASSLSGLYEQYF | TGTGCCAGCAGTTTGAGCGGGCTATACGAGCAGTACTTC
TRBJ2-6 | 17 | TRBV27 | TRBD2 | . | CASSLNSGGLGANVLTF | TGTGCCAGCAGTTTGAACAGCGGGGGATTGGGGGCCAACGTCCTGACTTTC
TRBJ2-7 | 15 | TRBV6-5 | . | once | CASSRGQVGTYEQYF | TGTGCCAGCAGCCGGGGACAAGTGGGAACCTACGAGCAGTACTTC
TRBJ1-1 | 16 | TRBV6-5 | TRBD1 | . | CASSSTGGHRNTEAFF | TGTGCCAGCAGTTCGACAGGGGGCCATAGGAACACTGAAGCTTTCTTT
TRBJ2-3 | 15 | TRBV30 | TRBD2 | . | CACDGASGHTDTQYF | TGTGCCTGTGACGGGGCTAGCGGTCACACAGATACGCAGTATTTT
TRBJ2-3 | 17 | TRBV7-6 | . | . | CASSLAGGPSSTDTQYF | TGTGCCAGCAGCTTAGCGGGAGGACCCTCTAGCACAGATACGCAGTATTTT
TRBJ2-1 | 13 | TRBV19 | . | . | CASSIFPSDEQFF | TGTGCCAGTAGTATTTTTCCGTCCGATGAGCAGTTCTTC
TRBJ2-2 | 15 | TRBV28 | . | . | CASSGGRGNTGELFF | TGTGCCAGCAGCGGGGGGCGGGGGAACACCGGGGAGCTGTTTTTT
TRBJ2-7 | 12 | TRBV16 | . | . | CASSHSTHEQYF | TGTGCCAGCAGCCATTCTACCCACGAGCAGTACTTC
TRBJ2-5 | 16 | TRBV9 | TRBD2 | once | CASSVAQSGGQETQYF | TGTGCCAGCAGCGTGGCTCAGTCGGGGGGTCAAGAGACCCAGTACTTC
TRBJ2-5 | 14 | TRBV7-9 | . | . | CASSLALQGQTQYF | TGTGCCAGCAGCTTAGCGCTTCAGGGCCAGACCCAGTACTTC
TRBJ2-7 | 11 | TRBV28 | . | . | CASSPFYEQYF | TGTGCCAGCAGTCCATTCTACGAGCAGTACTTC
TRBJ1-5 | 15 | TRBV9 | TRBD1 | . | CASSKGQYSNQPQHF | TGTGCCAGCAGCAAGGGACAGTATAGCAATCAGCCCCAGCATTTT
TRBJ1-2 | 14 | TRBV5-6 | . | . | CASSLATFNYGYTF | TGTGCCAGCAGCTTGGCGACTTTTAACTATGGCTACACCTTC
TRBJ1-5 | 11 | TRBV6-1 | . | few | CASGYGQPQHF | TGTGCCAGCGGCTACGGGCAGCCCCAGCATTTT
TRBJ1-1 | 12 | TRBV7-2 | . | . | CASSFVTGWSFF | TGTGCCAGCAGCTTCGTAACGGGGTGGTCTTTCTTT
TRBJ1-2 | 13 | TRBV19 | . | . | CASKREVGYGYTF | TGTGCCAGTAAACGGGAAGTGGGCTATGGCTACACCTTC
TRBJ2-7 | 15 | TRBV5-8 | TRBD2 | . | CASSPLAENSYEQYF | TGTGCCAGCAGCCCACTAGCGGAGAACTCCTACGAGCAGTACTTC
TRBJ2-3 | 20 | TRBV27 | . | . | CASSPLRRGLTDTSTDTQYF | TGTGCCAGCAGTCCCCTGAGGAGGGGGCTTACAGATACTAGCACAGATACGCAGTATTTT
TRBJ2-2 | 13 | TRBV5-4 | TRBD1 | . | CASSSGGTGELFF | TGTGCCAGCAGCTCAGGGGGTACCGGGGAGCTGTTTTTT
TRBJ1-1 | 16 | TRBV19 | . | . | CASSIAAGGLDTEAFF | TGTGCCAGTAGTATTGCGGCGGGAGGGCTCGACACTGAAGCTTTCTTT
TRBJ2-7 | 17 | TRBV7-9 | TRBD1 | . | CASSLGRDRAVFYEQYF | TGTGCCAGCAGCTTAGGGCGGGACAGGGCGGTCTTCTACGAGCAGTACTTC
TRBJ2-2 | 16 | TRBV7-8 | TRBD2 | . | CASSLARGMSTGELFF | TGTGCCAGCAGCTTAGCGCGGGGGATGTCCACCGGGGAGCTGTTTTTT
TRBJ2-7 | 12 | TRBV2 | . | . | CASTDRLNEQYF | TGTGCCAGCACGGACAGACTGAACGAGCAGTACTTC
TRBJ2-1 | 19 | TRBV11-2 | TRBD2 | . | CASSLVGLAGVSHYNEQFF | TGTGCCAGCAGCTTAGTTGGGCTAGCGGGAGTCAGCCATTACAATGAGCAGTTCTTC
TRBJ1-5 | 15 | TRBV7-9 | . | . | CASSLGAGENQPQHF | TGTGCCAGCAGCTTAGGGGCAGGTGAAAATCAGCCCCAGCATTTT
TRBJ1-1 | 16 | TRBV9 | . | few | CASSPSAGGMNTEAFF | TGTGCCAGCAGCCCCTCTGCCGGGGGGATGAACACTGAAGCTTTCTTT
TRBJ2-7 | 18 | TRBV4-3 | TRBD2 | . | CASSQERLAGHPSYEQYF | TGCGCCAGCAGCCAAGAGAGGCTAGCGGGACACCCCTCCTACGAGCAGTACTTC
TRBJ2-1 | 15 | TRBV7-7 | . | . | CASSWRDSTRDEQFF | TGTGCTAGCAGCTGGCGGGATTCAACCCGGGATGAGCAGTTCTTC
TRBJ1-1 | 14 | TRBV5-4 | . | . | CASSSQGSNTEAFF | TGTGCCAGCAGTTCCCAGGGGTCGAACACTGAAGCTTTCTTT
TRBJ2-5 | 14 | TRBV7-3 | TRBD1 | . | CASSAEGAAETQYF | TGTGCCAGCAGCGCCGAGGGGGCGGCAGAGACCCAGTACTTC
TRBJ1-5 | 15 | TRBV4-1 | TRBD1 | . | CASSHPGQGGQPQHF | TGCGCCAGCAGCCACCCGGGACAGGGGGGTCAGCCCCAGCATTTT
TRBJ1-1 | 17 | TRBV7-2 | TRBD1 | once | CASSLVGQGAGETEAFF | TGTGCCAGCAGCTTAGTGGGACAGGGAGCGGGGGAAACTGAAGCTTTCTTT
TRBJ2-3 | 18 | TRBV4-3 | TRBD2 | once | CASSQDSIAGDSTDTQYF | TGCGCCAGCAGCCAAGACTCCATAGCGGGTGATAGCACAGATACGCAGTATTTT
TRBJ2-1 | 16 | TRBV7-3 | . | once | CASSLGGGISYNEQFF | TGTGCCAGCAGCTTAGGGGGAGGAATCTCCTACAATGAGCAGTTCTTC